Given below is one T cell receptor beta chain in context. Its antigen is not known. This specimen belongs to a study of cytomegalovirus exposure and HLA in healthy donors. Profiled with immunoSEQ multiplex PCR; TCRdb holds only in-frame clones, not every one. The data hold 150,000 or so clones, with more than 75% observed a single time. General study results and limits: Associated with cytomegalovirus, according to the listing, were approximately 160 TCR beta chains. Rarity marked most TCR sequences, yet some public TCRs occurred in many donors. Accounts indicate the classifier identified cytomegalovirus status with strong specificity and sensitivity. First-cohort TCR clusters tended to co-occur in the approximately 130 validation repertoires, a later analysis found.

Germline assignment: CDR1 LGHNT and CDR2 FRNRAP. J gave up 7 bases and V 6 bases, and 12 bases lay outside the gene matches. The CDR3 is made up of 15 amino acids. The J gene is TRBJ1-1, the V gene TRBV12-5; TRBD1 aligns across 9 bases. Sequenced: PBMCs. The TCR sequence derives from a man younger than 35 in good health and CMV-seropositive. CDR3 region: CASGTTGGLMNEAFF. Here the CDR3 DNA reads TGTGCTAGTGGAACTACAGGGGGCCTTATGAATGAAGCTTTCTTT. The full variable domain, in which reference TRBV12-5 and TRBJ1-1 provide the parts outside the CDR3, is DARVTQTPRHKVTEMGQEVTMRCQPILGHNTVFWYRQTMMQGLELLAYFRNRAPLDDSGMPKDRFSAEMPDATLATLKIQPSEPRDSAVYFCASGTTGGLMNEAFFGQGTRLTVV.